The entry that follows covers one T cell receptor beta chain sequence. The antigen remains unidentified. The data originate from a study of cytomegalovirus exposure and HLA in healthy donors. Whole-study results and caveats: As confirmed in vitro, a few CMV-associated chains were specific for CMV antigens. One variant, a missense change in DCLRE1C, was linked in a later analysis to TCR beta V- and J-gene trimming. It is likely that the observed cluster of highly shared sequence variants was a sequencing artifact.

At the time of sampling, donors were nominally healthy, though unrecorded immune exposures were likely. The PCR ran on 60 Vbeta and 13 Jbeta primers. The data were produced by immunoSEQ multiplex PCR, yet TCRdb's version contains in-frame clones alone and is incomplete. Of about 140,000 clones in the sample, 80% were seen once. The receptor's source is a male donor in good health and CMV-seronegative. Sequencing was performed on PBMCs.

CDR3: CASSSRRDFVYEQFF. The CDR3 nucleotides are TGTGCCAGCAGCTCCCGCCGGGACTTTGTGTATGAGCAGTTCTTC. The chain has TRBV7-9 and TRBJ2-1; a possible D gene is TRBD2 (6 bases). V was trimmed by 4 bases and J by 8 bases, leaving 18 bases between them. Germline CDR1 reads SEHNR; CDR2 reads FQNEAQ (reference sequence). This CDR3 is 15 amino acids long.